The 24 T cell receptor beta chains below were found in one sample sequenced in a study of OX40 agonist ivuxolimab in advanced cancers. Produced via immunoSEQ multiplex PCR; TCRdb's table is partial and in-frame only. This sample carries about 83,000 clones, around 84% of them seen once, and the ten largest clones take approximately 1.7%. Sample: CD4+ or CD8+ T cells sorted from blood, taken in a trial of the OX40 agonist ivuxolimab. All receptors come from an adult with an advanced solid tumor such as melanoma, head and neck, liver or kidney cancer.

The gene calls are TRBV11-1 and TRBJ2-3; 8 bases are shared with TRBD1. Trimming removed 1 base from V and 0 bases from J; junction bases left unmatched: 6. This CDR3 spans 17 amino acids. Germline CDR1 reads SGHAT; CDR2 reads FQDESV (reference sequence). The CDR3 region is CASSLGQGLRSTDTQYF. For the CDR3, the DNA is TGTGCCAGCAGCTTAGGACAGGGGTTGCGGAGCACAGATACGCAGTATTTT. Supplemented by reference TRBV11-1 and TRBJ2-3, the full variable domain reads EAEVAQSPRYKITEKSQAVAFWCDPISGHATLYWYRQILGQGPELLVQFQDESVVDDSQLPKDRFSAERLKGVDSTLKIQPAELGDSAMYLCASSLGQGLRSTDTQYFGPGTRLTVL.

This clone is a singleton in its sample. This chain connects TRBV6-1 to TRBJ1-1, with a possible D match to TRBD1 (5 bases). Trimming took off 5 bases at V and 3 bases at J, with 13 bases between the two ends. Germline V gene data show CDR1 as MNHNS and CDR2 as SASEGT. The CDR3 is 14 amino acids. CDR3 sequence: CASSRGEGYTEAFF. Here the CDR3 DNA reads TGTGCCAGCAGTCGGGGGGAAGGGTACACTGAAGCTTTCTTT.

The chain is built from TRBV6-1 and TRBJ1-4, with D possibly TRBD1 on 6 matching bases. CDR1 and CDR2 from the germline V gene are MNHNS and SASEGT. V was pared by 0 bases and J by 8 bases, with 13 bases between. The CDR3 is 15 residues long. Here the CDR3 reads CASSEARDIGEKLFF. As DNA, the CDR3 is TGTGCCAGCAGTGAAGCGCGGGACATTGGAGAAAAACTGTTTTTT.

This chain joins TRBV6-1 and TRBJ2-1, with 8 bases fitting TRBD1. This CDR3 spans 16 amino acids. V shed 3 bases, J shed 10 bases, and the junction held 14 bases outside the gene matches. CDR1 MNHNS and CDR2 SASEGT come from the germline V gene. The CDR3 nucleotides are TGTGCCAGCAGTGAGGGGTTTAGGACAGGGACTGAAGAGCAGTTCTTC. It specifies CASSEGFRTGTEEQFF.

The chain has TRBV23-1 and TRBJ2-3, with a possible D match to TRBD1 (6 bases). TRBV23-1 is classed as an ORF, of uncertain function. Trimming left V 7 bases short and J 0 bases short, with 17 bases between. The CDR3 loop spans 16 amino acids. CDR3: CASTTTQGNSTDTQYF. CDR3 bases: TGCGCCAGCACCACTACACAGGGAAATAGCACAGATACGCAGTATTTT.

The chain couples TRBV28 to TRBJ1-5, with D uncertain. Between the trimmed V and J ends, which lost 6 bases and 3 bases, there was a span of 12 bases. Germline assignment: CDR1 MDHEN and CDR2 SYDVKM. The CDR3 totals 14 residues. The CDR3 nucleotides are TGTGCCAGCAGCACCACGGGAGACAATCAGCCCCAGCATTTT. Its protein product is CASSTTGDNQPQHF.

This sequence joins TRBV9 and TRBJ2-1; D perhaps matches TRBD2 (6 bases). The V and J ends lost 1 base and 0 bases respectively, with 11 bases between them. The CDR3 runs to 16 residues. Germline V gene data show CDR1 as SGDLS and CDR2 as YYNGEE. The CDR3 sequence: CASSVQWRGSYNEQFF. DNA for the CDR3: TGTGCCAGCAGCGTACAATGGAGGGGCTCCTACAATGAGCAGTTCTTC.

The gene calls are TRBV23-1 and TRBJ1-6; TRBD1 is a possible D gene (6 bases). TRBV23-1 is placed among ORFs of uncertain function. Deletions cut 3 bases from V and 14 bases from J, with 14 bases between. This CDR3 has 13 amino acids. The CDR3 DNA is TGCGCCAGCAGTCACTGGGGGCTGGAGGCCCTCCACTTT. Its translation is CASSHWGLEALHF.

The chain employs TRBV28 and TRBJ1-3, with 7 bases fitting TRBD1. CDR1 is MDHEN, CDR2 SYDVKM, per germline. This CDR3 has 15 residues. J was trimmed by 7 bases and V by 6 bases; bases with no gene match: 12. In DNA, the CDR3 is TGTGCCAGCAGCTTGCCAGGGGGGGGCTGGAACACCATATATTTT. Translated, it gives CASSLPGGGWNTIYF.

J is TRBJ2-2 and V is TRBV2; D not certain. Trimming took off 6 bases at V and 5 bases at J, with 10 bases between the two ends. Germline values: CDR1 SNHLY, CDR2 FYNNEI. This CDR3 comprises 13 residues. CDR3 sequence reads: CASRKGSTGELFF. CDR3 in DNA: TGTGCCAGCAGGAAAGGGTCGACCGGGGAGCTGTTTTTT.

This chain links TRBV9 with TRBJ2-5; TRBD1 matches 7 bases. The CDR3 extends over 14 amino acids. Germline trimming cut 4 bases from V and 4 bases from J; bases unmatched to any gene: 7. Germline assignment: CDR1 SGDLS and CDR2 YYNGEE. CDR3 DNA: TGTGCCAGCAGCTTATCGACAGGGATAGAGACCCAGTACTTC. It specifies CASSLSTGIETQYF.

CDR3 residues: CASSVVRGQKEKLFF. DNA of the CDR3: TGTGCCAGCAGTGTAGTAAGGGGGCAAAAGGAAAAACTGTTTTTT. This rearrangement joins TRBV2 to TRBJ1-4; 7 bases line up with TRBD1. V lost 4 bases and J lost 8; bases outside the gene matches: 10. Germline V gene data show CDR1 as SNHLY and CDR2 as FYNNEI. The CDR3 has 15 amino acids.

V is TRBV5-1 and J is TRBJ1-6, with TRBD1 identical over 8 bases. The V gene's germline CDR1 is SGHRS and CDR2 YFSETQ. This CDR3 comprises 17 residues. V was pared by 1 base and J by 8 bases, with 11 bases of the junction left unmatched. The CDR3 DNA reads TGCGCCAGCAGCTTGTCCCCTACCGGGACAGGCGATTCACCCCTCCACTTT. Encoded protein: CASSLSPTGTGDSPLHF.

This chain connects TRBV9 to TRBJ1-2, with D perhaps TRBD1 (5 bases). This CDR3 has 13 residues. The germline V gene has CDR1 SGDLS and CDR2 YYNGEE. The V end lost 3 bases, the J end lost 2 bases, and 8 bases lay between the germline ends. This chain's CDR3 is CASSDRINYGYTF. The DNA for the CDR3 is TGTGCCAGCAGCGACAGGATCAACTATGGCTACACCTTC.

The gene calls are TRBV10-1 and TRBJ2-3, with 7 bases fitting TRBD2. Trimming removed 5 bases from V and 1 base from J; junction bases left unmatched: 9. The V gene's germline CDR1 is WNHNN and CDR2 SYGVQD (reference sequence). The CDR3 extends over 16 amino acids. The CDR3 loop reads CASSSERGRGTDTQYF. For the CDR3, the DNA is TGCGCCAGCAGTAGCGAGCGGGGTCGGGGCACAGATACGCAGTATTTT.

The V gene is TRBV5-5, the J gene TRBJ2-7; D gene ambiguous. Germline V lookup: CDR1 SGHKS, CDR2 YYEKEE (reference sequence). Trimming stripped 1 base from V and 0 bases from J, with 11 bases between. The CDR3 has 15 amino acids. The CDR3 sequence: CASSLRAASSYEQYF. The CDR3 coding sequence is TGTGCCAGCAGCTTGCGGGCCGCTAGCTCCTACGAGCAGTACTTC. Supplemented by reference TRBV5-5 and TRBJ2-7, the full variable domain reads DAGVTQSPTHLIKTRGQQVTLRCSPISGHKSVSWYQQVLGQGPQFIFQYYEKEERGRGNFPDRFSARQFPNYSSELNVNALLLGDSALYLCASSLRAASSYEQYFGPGTRLTVT.

This clone was detected a few times. The CDR3: CASSEGGDLPLHF. As DNA, the CDR3 is TGTGCCAGCAGTGAAGGGGGGGACTTACCCCTCCACTTT. J is TRBJ1-6 and V is TRBV6-1, with a tentative D call TRBD1 (5 bases). CDR1 MNHNS and CDR2 SASEGT come from the germline V gene. The CDR3 loop spans 13 amino acids. V lost 1 base and J 12 bases, leaving 10 bases between the germline ends.

Of note for this clone: Distinct nucleotide sequences in the sample also encode this CDR3. V gene TRBV5-4 combines with J gene TRBJ2-3; D not certain. V lost 2 bases and J 0 bases, leaving 4 bases between the germline ends. This CDR3 is built from 13 residues. Germline V gives CDR1 SGHNT, CDR2 YYREEE (reference sequence). The chain's CDR3 is CASSLYSTDTQYF. The DNA for the CDR3 is TGTGCCAGCAGCTTATATAGCACAGATACGCAGTATTTT.

This chain joins TRBV2 and TRBJ1-3; TRBD1 matches at 7 bases. The J segment lost 0 bases and the V segment lost 5 bases, leaving 7 bases of the junction unmatched. Germline lookup yields CDR1 SNHLY and CDR2 FYNNEI. CDR3 length: 16 residues. The CDR3 is CASSQTGERSGNTIYF. The DNA for the CDR3 is TGTGCCAGCAGTCAAACAGGGGAACGCTCTGGAAACACCATATATTTT.

The chain joins TRBV10-1 to TRBJ2-7; 7 nucleotides align to TRBD2. The germline V gene encodes CDR1 WNHNN and CDR2 SYGVQD (reference sequence). J gave up 3 bases and V 8 bases, and 10 bases lay outside the gene matches. The CDR3 length is 14 residues. The CDR3 DNA is TGCGCCAGCGGAACCGGGACTACGCTCTACGAGCAGTACTTC. The encoded protein is CASGTGTTLYEQYF.

This rearrangement joins TRBV23-1 to TRBJ2-1, with TRBD2 matching 13 bases. TRBV23-1 has ORF status, its function being uncertain. V lost 3 bases and J lost 5; bases outside the gene matches: 13. CDR3 length: 19 amino acids. Written as DNA, the CDR3 is TGCGCCAGCAGTCAGCCCACTAGCGGGGGGGCGAATCGGGACAATGAGCAGTTCTTC. Amino acid sequence: CASSQPTSGGANRDNEQFF.

This clone came up once. The genes are TRBV7-2 and TRBJ1-1; D remains ambiguous. The CDR3 is 15 amino acids. Germline CDR1 and CDR2: SGHTA and FQGNSA. V dropped 1 base and J dropped 2 bases, with 11 bases sitting between them. CDR3 DNA: TGTGCCAGCAGCTTAGACGGCAGCTTTAACACTGAAGCTTTCTTT. Residues: CASSLDGSFNTEAFF.

V is TRBV18 and J is TRBJ1-6; 7 bases align to TRBD1. The germline gives CDR1 KGHSH, CDR2 LQKENI. CDR3 length equals 15 residues. The trim removed 2 bases at V and 5 bases at J, leaving 3 bases unmatched. The CDR3 spells CASSPRGTDNSPLHF. The DNA of the CDR3 is TGTGCCAGCTCACCAAGAGGGACAGATAATTCACCCCTCCACTTT.

This chain links TRBV30 with TRBJ1-1, with TRBD1 as a possible D gene (5 bases). The V end lost 0 bases, the J end lost 0 bases, and 8 bases lay between the germline ends. The CDR3 loop spans 14 amino acids. Germline values: CDR1 GTSNPN, CDR2 SVGIG (reference sequence). The CDR3 coding sequence is TGTGCCTGGAGTGTCCCAGGGATGAACACTGAAGCTTTCTTT. Amino acid sequence: CAWSVPGMNTEAFF. Based on the CDR3 plus reference TRBV30 and TRBJ1-1, the full variable domain is SQTIHQWPATLVQPVGSPLSLECTVEGTSNPNLYWYRQAAGRGLQLLFYSVGIGQISSEVPQNLSASRPQDRQFILSSKKLLLSDSGFYLCAWSVPGMNTEAFFGQGTRLTVV.